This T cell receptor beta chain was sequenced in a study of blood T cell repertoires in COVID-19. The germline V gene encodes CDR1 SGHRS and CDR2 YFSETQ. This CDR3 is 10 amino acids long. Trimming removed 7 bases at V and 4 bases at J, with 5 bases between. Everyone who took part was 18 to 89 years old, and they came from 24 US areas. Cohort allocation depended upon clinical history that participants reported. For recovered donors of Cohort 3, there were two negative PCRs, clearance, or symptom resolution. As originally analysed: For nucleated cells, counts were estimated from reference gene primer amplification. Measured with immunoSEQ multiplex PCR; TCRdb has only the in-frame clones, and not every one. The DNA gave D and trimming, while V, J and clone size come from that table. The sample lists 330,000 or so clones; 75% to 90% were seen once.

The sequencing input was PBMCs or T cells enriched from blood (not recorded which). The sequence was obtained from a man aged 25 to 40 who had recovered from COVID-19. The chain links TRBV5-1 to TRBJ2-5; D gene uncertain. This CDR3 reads CASLGETQYF. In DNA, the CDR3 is TGCGCCAGCCTCGGAGAGACCCAGTACTTC. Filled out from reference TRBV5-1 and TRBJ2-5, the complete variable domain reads KAGVTQTPRYLIKTRGQQVTLSCSPISGHRSVSWYQQTPGQGLQFLFEYFSETQRNKGNFPGRFSGRQFSNSRSEMNVSTLELGDSALYLCASLGETQYFGPGTRLLVL.